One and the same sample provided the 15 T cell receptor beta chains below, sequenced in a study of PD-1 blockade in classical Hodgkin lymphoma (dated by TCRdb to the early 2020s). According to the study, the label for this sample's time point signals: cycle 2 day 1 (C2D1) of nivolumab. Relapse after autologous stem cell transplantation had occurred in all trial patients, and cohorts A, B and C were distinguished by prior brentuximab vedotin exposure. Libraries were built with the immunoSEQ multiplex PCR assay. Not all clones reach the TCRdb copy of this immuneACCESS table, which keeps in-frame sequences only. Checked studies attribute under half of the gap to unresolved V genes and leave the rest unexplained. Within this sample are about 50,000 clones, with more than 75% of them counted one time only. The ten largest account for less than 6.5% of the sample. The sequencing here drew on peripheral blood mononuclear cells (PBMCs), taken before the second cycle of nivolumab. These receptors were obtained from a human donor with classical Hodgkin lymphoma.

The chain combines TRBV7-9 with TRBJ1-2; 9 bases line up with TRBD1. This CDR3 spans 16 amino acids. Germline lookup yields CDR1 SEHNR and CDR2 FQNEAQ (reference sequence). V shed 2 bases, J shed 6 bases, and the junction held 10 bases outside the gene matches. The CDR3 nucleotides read TGTGCCAGCAGCTTAACCCTCCGGGGGACAGGGCATGGCTACACCTTC. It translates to CASSLTLRGTGHGYTF.

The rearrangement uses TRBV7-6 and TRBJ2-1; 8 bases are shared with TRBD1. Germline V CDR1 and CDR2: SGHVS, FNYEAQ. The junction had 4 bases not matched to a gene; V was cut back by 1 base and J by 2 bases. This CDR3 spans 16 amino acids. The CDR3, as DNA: TGTGCCAGCAGCTTAGTGACAGGGGACACCTACAATGAGCAGTTCTTC. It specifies CASSLVTGDTYNEQFF.

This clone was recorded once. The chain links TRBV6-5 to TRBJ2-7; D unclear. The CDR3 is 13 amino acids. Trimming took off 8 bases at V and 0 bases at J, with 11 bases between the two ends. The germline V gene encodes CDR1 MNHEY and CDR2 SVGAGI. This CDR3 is CASAQWSSYEQYF. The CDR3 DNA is TGTGCCAGCGCCCAGTGGAGCTCCTACGAGCAGTACTTC.

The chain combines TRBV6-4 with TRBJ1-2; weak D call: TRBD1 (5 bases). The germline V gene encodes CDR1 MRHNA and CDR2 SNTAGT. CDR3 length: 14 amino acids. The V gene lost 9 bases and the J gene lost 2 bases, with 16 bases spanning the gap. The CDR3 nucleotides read TGTGCCAGGGGGGAGGGGCTGGCGAACTATGGCTACACCTTC. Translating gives CARGEGLANYGYTF.

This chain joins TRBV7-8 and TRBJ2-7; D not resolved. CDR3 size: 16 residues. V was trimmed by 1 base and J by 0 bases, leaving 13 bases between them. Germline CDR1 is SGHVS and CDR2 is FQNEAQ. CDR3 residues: CASSLGQARSSYEQYF. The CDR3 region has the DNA TGTGCCAGCAGCTTAGGGCAGGCTCGTAGCTCCTACGAGCAGTACTTC.

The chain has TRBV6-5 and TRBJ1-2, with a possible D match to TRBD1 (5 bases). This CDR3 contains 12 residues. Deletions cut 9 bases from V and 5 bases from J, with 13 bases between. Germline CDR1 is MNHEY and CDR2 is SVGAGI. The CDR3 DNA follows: TGTGCCAGAGGGGCGACCATATATGGCTACACCTTC. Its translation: CARGATIYGYTF.

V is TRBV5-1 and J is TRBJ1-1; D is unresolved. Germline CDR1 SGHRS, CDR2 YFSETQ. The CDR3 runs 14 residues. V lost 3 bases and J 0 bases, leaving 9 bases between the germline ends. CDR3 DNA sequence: TGCGCCAGCAGCTCGGGCGGGGTGAACACTGAAGCTTTCTTT. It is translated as CASSSGGVNTEAFF.

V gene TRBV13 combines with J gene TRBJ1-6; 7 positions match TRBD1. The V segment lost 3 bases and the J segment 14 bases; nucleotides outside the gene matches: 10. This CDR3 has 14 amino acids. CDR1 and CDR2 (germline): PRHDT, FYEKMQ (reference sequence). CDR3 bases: TGTGCCAGCAGCTTTGCGACAGGGATAAAGGCCCTCCACTTT. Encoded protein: CASSFATGIKALHF.

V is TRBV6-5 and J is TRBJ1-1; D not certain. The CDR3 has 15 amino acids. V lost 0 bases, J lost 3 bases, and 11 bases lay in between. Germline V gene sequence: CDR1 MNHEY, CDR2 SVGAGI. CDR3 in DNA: TGTGCCAGCAGTTACTCCGTGACACGGGACACTGAAGCTTTCTTT. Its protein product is CASSYSVTRDTEAFF.

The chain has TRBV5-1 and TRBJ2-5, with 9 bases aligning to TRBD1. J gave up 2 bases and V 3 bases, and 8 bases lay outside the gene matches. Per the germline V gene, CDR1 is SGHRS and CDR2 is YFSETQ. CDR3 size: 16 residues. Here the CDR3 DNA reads TGCGCCAGCAGCTCCGACGCCGGGACAGGGCAAGAGACCCAGTACTTC. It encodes CASSSDAGTGQETQYF.

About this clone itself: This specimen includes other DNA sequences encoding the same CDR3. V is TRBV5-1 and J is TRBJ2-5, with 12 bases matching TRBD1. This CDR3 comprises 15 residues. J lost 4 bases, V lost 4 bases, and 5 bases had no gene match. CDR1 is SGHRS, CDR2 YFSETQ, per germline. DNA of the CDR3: TGCGCCAGCAGCGGGGGACAGGGGGCGGGAGAGACCCAGTACTTC. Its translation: CASSGGQGAGETQYF.

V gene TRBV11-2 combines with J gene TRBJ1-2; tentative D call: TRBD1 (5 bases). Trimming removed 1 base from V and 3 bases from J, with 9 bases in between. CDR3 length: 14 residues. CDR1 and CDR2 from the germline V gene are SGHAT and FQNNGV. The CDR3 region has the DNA TGTGCCAGCAGCTTAGGAAGGGACCACTATGGCTACACCTTC. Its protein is CASSLGRDHYGYTF.

The CDR3: CASSWGPTFTQDTQYF. CDR3 DNA sequence: TGTGCCAGCAGCTGGGGACCTACCTTTACCCAAGATACGCAGTATTTT. The chain employs TRBV5-6 and TRBJ2-3, with D perhaps being TRBD1 or TRBD2 (5 bases each). The CDR3 loop spans 16 amino acids. Germline CDR1 and CDR2: SGHDT and YYEEEE. Trimming took off 3 bases at V and 5 bases at J, with 19 bases between the two ends. The entire variable domain, with the rest obtained from reference TRBV5-6 and TRBJ2-3, is as follows: DAGVTQSPTHLIKTRGQQVTLRCSPKSGHDTVSWYQQALGQGPQFIFQYYEEEERQRGNFPDRFSGHQFPNYSSELNVNALLLGDSALYLCASSWGPTFTQDTQYFGPGTRLTVL.

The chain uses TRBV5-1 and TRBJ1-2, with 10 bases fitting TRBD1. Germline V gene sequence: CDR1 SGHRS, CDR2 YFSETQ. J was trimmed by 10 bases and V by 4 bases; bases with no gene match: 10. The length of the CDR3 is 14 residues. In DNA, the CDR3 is TGCGCCAGCAGCCCTTCTCGGGACAGGGGTTCCTACACCTTC. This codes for CASSPSRDRGSYTF.

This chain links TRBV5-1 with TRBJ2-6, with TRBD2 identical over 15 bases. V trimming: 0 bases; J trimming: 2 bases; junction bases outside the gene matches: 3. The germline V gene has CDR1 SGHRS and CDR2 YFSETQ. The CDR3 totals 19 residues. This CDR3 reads CASSLGGLAGGPGANVLTF. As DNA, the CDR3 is TGCGCCAGCAGCTTGGGAGGACTAGCGGGGGGGCCTGGGGCCAACGTCCTGACTTTC.